A selection of T cell receptor beta chains follows, all from one sample in a study of identical twins. MiXCR was run by TCRdb on the 5' RACE reads, yielding one entry per CDR3 protein. The sample contains about 190,000 distinct CDR3 sequences, approximately 15% of which appear only once. Separately, the same data were catalogued under a study of T cells expressing NK-cell markers.

Sample: CD8+ T cells sorted from blood. The receptors originated from a woman aged 18-35 years in good health. Both conserved end residues are part of each CDR3. D genes are given only for firm matches. Clone size is not always given. Where it is, it says once, few, many or a class for expanded clones.

CDR3	DNA	D	size	V	J
CASARLGDTQYF	TGTGCTAGTGCTCGACTTGGAGATACGCAGTATTTT	NA	NA	TRBV12-5	TRBJ2-3
CAISPNKLYEQYF	TGTGCCATCAGCCCCAACAAGCTTTACGAGCAGTACTTC	NA	NA	TRBV10-3	TRBJ2-7
CASGWEGGGQETQYF	TGTGCCAGCGGATGGGAGGGGGGGGGCCAAGAGACCCAGTACTTC	NA	NA	TRBV11-2	TRBJ2-5
CASSLGWLPTDTQYF	TGTGCCAGCAGCTTAGGGTGGCTGCCCACAGATACGCAGTATTTT	NA	few	TRBV7-2	TRBJ2-3
CSAREGSRSGEQYF	TGCAGTGCTAGAGAGGGATCACGAAGTGGCGAGCAGTACTTC	NA	few	TRBV20-1	TRBJ2-7
CASSLVGGSDGYTF	TGCGCCAGCAGCTTGGTCGGGGGTAGTGACGGCTACACCTTC	NA	NA	TRBV5-1	TRBJ1-2
CASSQDRVGANTEAFF	TGCGCCAGCAGCCAAGATCGTGTGGGGGCGAACACTGAAGCTTTCTTT	NA	NA	TRBV4-1	TRBJ1-1
CASSLRGAAYEQYF	TGTGCCAGCAGTTTGAGAGGGGCGGCCTACGAGCAGTACTTC	NA	few	TRBV27	TRBJ2-7
CASSPGLIGHEQYF	TGTGCCAGCAGCCCGGGACTAATAGGACACGAGCAGTACTTC	TRBD2	NA	TRBV12-3/TRBV12-4	TRBJ2-7
CASSLSGGSTDTQYF	TGTGCCAGCAGTTTATCGGGCGGTAGCACAGATACGCAGTATTTT	NA	few	TRBV12-3/TRBV12-4	TRBJ2-3
CASSLGLAGWYEQYF	TGTGCCAGCAGCTTAGGACTAGCGGGGTGGTACGAGCAGTACTTC	TRBD2	few	TRBV7-9	TRBJ2-7
CASSYGGTGRVRVYEQYF	TGTGCCAGCAGTTACGGGGGGACAGGGCGCGTCAGGGTCTACGAGCAGTACTTC	TRBD1	NA	TRBV6-5	TRBJ2-7
CASSLLRLSTGELFF	TGTGCCAGCAGCTTATTGCGACTAAGCACCGGGGAGCTGTTTTTT	NA	NA	TRBV7-9	TRBJ2-2
CASSLETYTGELFF	TGTGCCAGCAGCTTGGAAACCTACACCGGGGAGCTGTTTTTT	NA	NA	TRBV5-5	TRBJ2-2
CASSYPGTSGQETQYF	TGTGCCAGCAGTTACCCGGGGACTAGCGGCCAAGAGACCCAGTACTTC	TRBD2	NA	TRBV6-5	TRBJ2-5
CATSTSGSNQPQHF	TGTGCCACCAGCACATCGGGAAGCAATCAGCCCCAGCATTTT	NA	NA	TRBV15	TRBJ1-5
CASSLSAAGALYEQYF	TGTGCCAGCAGTTTAAGTGCGGCGGGAGCGCTCTACGAGCAGTACTTC	TRBD2	few	TRBV27	TRBJ2-7
CASSQMGQGSGEQYF	TGTGCCAGCAGCCAAATGGGACAGGGGTCTGGCGAGCAGTACTTC	TRBD1	few	TRBV4-2	TRBJ2-7
CSASQGSEQYF	TGCAGTGCTAGTCAAGGATCCGAGCAGTACTTC	NA	once	TRBV20-1	TRBJ2-7
CASSFTLAGAYEQYF	TGTGCCAGCAGTTTCACACTAGCGGGGGCCTACGAGCAGTACTTC	TRBD2	NA	TRBV6-2/TRBV6-3	TRBJ2-7
CASSTTSSDTQYF	TGTGCCAGCAGTACCACTAGTTCAGATACGCAGTATTTT	NA	few	TRBV6-1	TRBJ2-3
CSVQGVVETQYF	TGCAGCGTTCAAGGGGTAGTAGAGACCCAGTACTTC	NA	NA	TRBV29-1	TRBJ2-5
CASSLGGILGSYEQYF	TGTGCCAGCAGCTTAGGCGGGATTCTGGGGTCCTACGAGCAGTACTTC	NA	NA	TRBV7-9	TRBJ2-7
CAGSGQGKGEQYF	TGTGCCGGATCGGGACAGGGTAAGGGGGAGCAGTACTTC	TRBD1	few	TRBV7-9	TRBJ2-7
CASSAAAVYEQYF	TGTGCCAGCAGTGCTGCGGCAGTCTACGAGCAGTACTTC	NA	NA	TRBV12-3/TRBV12-4	TRBJ2-7
CASSPLDRPYGYTF	TGTGCCAGCAGCCCCTTGGACAGGCCGTATGGCTACACCTTC	TRBD1	NA	TRBV27	TRBJ1-2
CASSLPGRNQPQHF	TGTGCCAGCAGCCTCCCCGGGCGAAATCAGCCCCAGCATTTT	NA	NA	TRBV14	TRBJ1-5
CAISGVGDQPQHF	TGTGCCATCAGTGGTGTGGGGGATCAGCCCCAGCATTTT	NA	few	TRBV10-3	TRBJ1-5
CASSFGTGPEQYF	TGTGCCAGCAGCTTCGGGACAGGGCCCGAGCAGTACTTC	TRBD1	NA	TRBV5-6	TRBJ2-7
CASSFSATQYF	TGTGCCAGCAGTTTTAGCGCGACCCAGTACTTC	NA	few	TRBV12-3/TRBV12-4	TRBJ2-5
CASSPPVRSYEQYF	TGTGCCAGCTCACCACCGGTACGGTCCTACGAGCAGTACTTC	NA	NA	TRBV18	TRBJ2-7
CASSLVGISNQPQHF	TGTGCCAGCAGCTTGGTAGGGATCAGCAATCAGCCCCAGCATTTT	NA	NA	TRBV5-8	TRBJ1-5
CASSPAGEGFNEQFF	TGTGCCAGCAGTCCGGCGGGAGAGGGGTTCAATGAGCAGTTCTTC	TRBD2	NA	TRBV12-3/TRBV12-4	TRBJ2-1
CSAREATTYEQYF	TGCAGTGCTAGAGAGGCTACAACTTACGAGCAGTACTTC	NA	few	TRBV20-1	TRBJ2-7
CASSRDLSGPYNEQFF	TGTGCCAGCAGCCGAGACCTTAGCGGGCCCTACAATGAGCAGTTCTTC	TRBD2	few	TRBV7-2	TRBJ2-1
CASSLLAGDWNEQFF	TGTGCCAGCAGCCTACTAGCGGGAGACTGGAATGAGCAGTTCTTC	TRBD2	many	TRBV3-1	TRBJ2-1
CASSFGLRPVETQYF	TGTGCCAGCAGCTTCGGGCTCAGGCCAGTTGAGACCCAGTACTTC	NA	many	TRBV7-2	TRBJ2-5
CASSQDSAWTSGANVLTF	TGTGCCAGCAGCCAAGATTCGGCCTGGACCTCTGGGGCCAACGTCCTGACTTTC	NA	many	TRBV4-2	TRBJ2-6
CASSSSGGNGYTF	TGTGCCAGCAGTTCCTCAGGGGGCAATGGCTACACCTTC	TRBD1	NA	TRBV12-3/TRBV12-4	TRBJ1-2
CASTKEETRTDTQYF	TGTGCCAGCACCAAGGAGGAGACACGCACAGATACGCAGTATTTT	NA	few	TRBV6-2/TRBV6-3	TRBJ2-3
CATSGFSGREGTDTQYF	TGTGCCACCAGCGGATTTAGCGGGAGGGAGGGCACAGATACGCAGTATTTT	TRBD2	few	TRBV15	TRBJ2-3
CASSTGTGYTNEKLFF	TGTGCCAGCAGTACCGGGACAGGGTATACTAATGAAAAACTGTTTTTT	TRBD1	NA	TRBV12-3/TRBV12-4	TRBJ1-4
CATSKLAGVSSEQFF	TGTGCCACCAGCAAATTAGCGGGAGTTTCTAGTGAGCAGTTCTTC	TRBD2	NA	TRBV3-1	TRBJ2-1
CARQGIDTGELFF	TGTGCCAGACAGGGTATTGACACCGGGGAGCTGTTTTTT	NA	NA	TRBV2	TRBJ2-2
CASRTDWAGRSAYEQYF	TGTGCCAGCAGGACGGACTGGGCCGGGAGGTCCGCCTACGAGCAGTACTTC	TRBD2	NA	TRBV6-2/TRBV6-3	TRBJ2-7
CASSALIHTF	TGTGCCAGCAGCGCCTTGATCCACACCTTC	NA	few	TRBV9	TRBJ1-2
CASSLWAGQGESGYTF	TGCGCCAGCAGCTTGTGGGCCGGGCAGGGAGAGAGCGGCTACACCTTC	NA	once	TRBV5-1	TRBJ1-2
CASRAGTNEQFF	TGTGCCAGCAGGGCCGGGACCAATGAGCAGTTCTTC	NA	few	TRBV12-3/TRBV12-4	TRBJ2-1
CASSFTGASTDTQYF	TGTGCCAGCAGTTTCACGGGGGCCAGCACAGATACGCAGTATTTT	NA	NA	TRBV12-3/TRBV12-4	TRBJ2-3
CASRIRAEQETQYF	TGTGCCAGCAGGATTAGAGCGGAGCAAGAGACCCAGTACTTC	NA	NA	TRBV3-1	TRBJ2-5
CASSPFLNHEQYF	TGTGCCAGTAGCCCCTTCTTAAACCACGAGCAGTACTTC	NA	NA	TRBV28	TRBJ2-7
CASSVALSGSYNEQFF	TGTGCCAGCAGCGTAGCCCTCAGCGGGAGCTACAATGAGCAGTTCTTC	TRBD2	NA	TRBV9	TRBJ2-1
CASSLVGRTTQETQYF	TGCGCCAGCAGCTTGGTGGGCCGTACGACCCAAGAGACCCAGTACTTC	NA	NA	TRBV5-1	TRBJ2-5
CSAGGTSTYEQYF	TGCAGTGCGGGGGGGACTTCAACCTACGAGCAGTACTTC	TRBD2	few	TRBV20-1	TRBJ2-7
CSARSLAGESYEQYF	TGCAGTGCTAGAAGCCTAGCGGGAGAATCCTACGAGCAGTACTTC	TRBD2	few	TRBV20-1	TRBJ2-7